This TCR beta chain was found in a study of T-cell memory formation after mild COVID-19. General study points: Unconfirmed was the SARS-CoV-2 specificity of second-wave clones that peaked on day 37.

In this sample, this clonotype turned up many times. Its antigen is unidentified. TCRdb reanalysed the 5' RACE reads using MiXCR and keeps one entry per CDR3 protein. The sample shows around 210,000 distinct CDR3 sequences, around 9.5% of them seen only once. The V and J ends lost 4 bases and 3 bases respectively, with 6 bases between them. CDR1 and CDR2 (germline): ENHRY, SYGVKD. CDR3 length equals 13 residues. Sequencing input: PBMCs or a T cell subset sorted from them (not recorded which). V is TRBV10-3 and J is TRBJ1-4; D gene ambiguous. The receptor comes from a man in his late teens or twenties who had mild COVID-19 (a few samples of this study predate the infection). Cell type and time point are not known. The CDR3 region is CAISAGANEKLFF. The CDR3 bases are TGTGCCATCAGTGCCGGGGCTAATGAAAAACTGTTTTTT.